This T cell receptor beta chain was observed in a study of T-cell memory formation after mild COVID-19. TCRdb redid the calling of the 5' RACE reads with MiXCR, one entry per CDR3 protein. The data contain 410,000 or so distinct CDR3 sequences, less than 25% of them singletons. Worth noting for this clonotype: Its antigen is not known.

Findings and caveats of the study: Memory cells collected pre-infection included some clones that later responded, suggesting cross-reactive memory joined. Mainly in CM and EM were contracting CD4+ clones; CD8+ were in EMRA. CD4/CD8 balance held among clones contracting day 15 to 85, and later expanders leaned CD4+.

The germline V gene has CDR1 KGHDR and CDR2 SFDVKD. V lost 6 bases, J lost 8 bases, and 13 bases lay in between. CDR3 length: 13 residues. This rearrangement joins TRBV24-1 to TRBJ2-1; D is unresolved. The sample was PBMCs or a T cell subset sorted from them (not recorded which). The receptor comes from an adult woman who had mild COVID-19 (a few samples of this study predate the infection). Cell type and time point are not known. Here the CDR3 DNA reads TGTGCCACCAGTTCAGGACGGTTGTATGAGCAGTTCTTC. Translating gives CATSSGRLYEQFF.